A single sample gave rise to the 22 T cell receptor beta chains below, sequenced in a study of CDR3 diversity in severe acne. TCRdb used MiXCR to reprocess the PCR reads, holding one entry per CDR3 protein. The sample includes 84,000 or so distinct CDR3 sequences, over 45% of them seen just once. Sequencing was carried out using blood. The receptors shown here come from a male donor in good health, serving as a control.

The gene calls are TRBV4-2 and TRBJ2-7; 12 nucleotides agree with TRBD1. The CDR3 has 14 amino acids. V trimming: 4 bases; J trimming: 5 bases; junction bases outside the gene matches: 3. Germline CDR1 LGHNA, CDR2 YNFKEQ. The CDR3 is CASSPGTGGNEQYF. Written as DNA, the CDR3 is TGTGCCAGCAGCCCCGGGACAGGGGGCAACGAGCAGTACTTC.

The chain has TRBV4-1 and TRBJ2-7; TRBD1 or TRBD2 may be the D gene (5 bases each). Germline V lookup: CDR1 MGHRA, CDR2 YSYEKL. The CDR3 consists of 16 residues. Between the trimmed V and J ends, which lost 0 bases and 0 bases, there was a span of 12 bases. CDR3 region: CASSQDGTQGSYEQYF. CDR3 bases: TGCGCCAGCAGCCAAGACGGGACGCAGGGCTCCTACGAGCAGTACTTC.

This rearrangement joins TRBV12-3 or TRBV12-4 to TRBJ2-2; D remains unclear. Between the trimmed V and J ends, which lost 2 bases and 7 bases, there was a span of 5 bases. The CDR3 spans 12 residues. CDR3 sequence: CASSLSDGELFF. CDR3 DNA: TGTGCCAGCAGTTTATCAGACGGGGAGCTGTTTTTT.

Only a few counts were recorded for this clonotype. V and J are TRBV7-8 and TRBJ1-5, with D unclear. CDR3 size: 14 residues. Germline V gives CDR1 SGHVS, CDR2 FQNEAQ. V was pared by 1 base and J by 5 bases, with 9 bases between. The CDR3 DNA follows: TGTGCCAGCAGCTTAGGGGTGGGAGATCAGCCCCAGCATTTT. Protein sequence: CASSLGVGDQPQHF. The variable domain in full, with the rest retrieved from reference TRBV7-8 and TRBJ1-5, is GAGVSQSPRYKVAKRGQDVALRCDPISGHVSLFWYQQALGQGPEFLTYFQNEAQLDKSGLPSDRFFAERPEGSVSTLKIQRTQQEDSAVYLCASSLGVGDQPQHFGDGTRLSIL.

With respect to this clonotype: A much larger clone sits a single nucleotide away, making a read error possible. This is likely a read error, given that the CDR3 carries no conserved phenylalanine or tryptophan at its end. The chain recombines TRBV4-1 with TRBJ2-5, with D hard to call. The CDR3 is 16 amino acids. Germline V gives CDR1 MGHRA, CDR2 YSYEKL. The ends were cut back, 1 base at V and 2 bases at J, with 14 bases in the middle. CDR3 sequence (DNA): TGCGCCAGCAGCCAAGTAAATCTAGGCTTTCAAGAGACCCAGTACCTC. Protein product: CASSQVNLGFQETQYL.

This chain links TRBV4-1 with TRBJ1-5; perhaps TRBD1 as D (5 bases). The CDR3 is 17 amino acids. V was clipped by 0 bases and J by 0 bases, with 12 bases between them. CDR1 is MGHRA and CDR2 is YSYEKL in the germline V gene. CDR3 amino acids: CASSQDRDWGSNQPQHF. CDR3 in DNA: TGCGCCAGCAGCCAAGATAGGGACTGGGGTAGCAATCAGCCCCAGCATTTT.

The V gene is TRBV28, the J gene TRBJ2-3, with 9 bases fitting TRBD2. J was trimmed by 0 bases and V by 6 bases; bases with no gene match: 10. Germline CDR1 MDHEN, CDR2 SYDVKM. The CDR3 extends over 17 amino acids. CDR3 loop: CASSYSGGGSSTDTQYF. CDR3 sequence (DNA): TGTGCCAGCAGCTATAGCGGGGGAGGGTCTAGCACAGATACGCAGTATTTT.

The V call is TRBV5-1, the J call TRBJ2-7; D is perhaps TRBD1 (6 bases). V dropped 5 bases and J dropped 2 bases, with 17 bases sitting between them. Germline CDR1 is SGHRS and CDR2 is YFSETQ. The CDR3 runs 15 residues. DNA for the CDR3: TGCGCCAGCAGGTCTACAGGGACCTTAACCTACGAGCAGTACTTC. It codes for CASRSTGTLTYEQYF.

V and J are TRBV24-1 and TRBJ1-6; unclear D gene. The germline CDR1 and CDR2 sequences are KGHDR and SFDVKD. The length of the CDR3 is 14 residues. V lost 11 bases to trimming and J lost 7 bases, with 17 bases between them. The CDR3 DNA reads as TGTGCCAGCCGTGTCGAAGCATCAAATTCACCCCTCCACTTT. It is translated as CASRVEASNSPLHF.

This clonotype has at least ten counts. The chain has TRBV20-1 and TRBJ1-4, with D possibly TRBD1 on 5 matching bases. CDR3 length: 13 residues. Germline V gene data show CDR1 as DFQATT and CDR2 as SNEGSKA (reference sequence). V was trimmed by 6 bases and J by 7 bases, leaving 15 bases between them. The CDR3 nucleotides are TGCAGTGCACCGCCCCGAGGGGCTGAAAAACTGTTTTTT. Translated: CSAPPRGAEKLFF.

This clonotype was observed a handful of times. The rearrangement links TRBV6-5 to TRBJ1-2; unclear D gene. Germline CDR1 is MNHEY and CDR2 is SVGAGI. This CDR3 is built from 11 residues. With 6 bases removed from V and 4 bases from J, the gap between germline ends came to 6 bases. As DNA, the CDR3 is TGTGCCAGCAGCGACGCCTATGGCTACACCTTC. Translating it yields CASSDAYGYTF.

The chain employs TRBV19 and TRBJ2-5; D is perhaps TRBD1 or TRBD2 (5 bases each). CDR1 is LNHDA, CDR2 SQIVND, per germline (reference sequence). This CDR3 comprises 15 residues. V was clipped by 6 bases and J by 5 bases, with 19 bases between them. The CDR3 region has the DNA TGTGCCAGTAGCAGGGACGGGACCATGCGGGAGACCCAGTACTTC. It specifies CASSRDGTMRETQYF.

V usage is TRBV28 and J usage is TRBJ2-1; TRBD1 matches at 7 bases. This CDR3 has 13 amino acids. Germline CDR1 MDHEN, CDR2 SYDVKM. V lost 2 bases and J lost 12; bases outside the gene matches: 7. The CDR3, as DNA: TGTGCCAGCAGTTTAGCCGGGACAGCCGGGCAGTTCTTC. Translation: CASSLAGTAGQFF.

The CDR3 region is CASSSPRDRNYGYTF. The CDR3 DNA follows: TGTGCCAGCAGTTCCCCCCGCGACAGAAACTATGGCTACACCTTC. J is TRBJ1-2 and V is TRBV25-1; TRBD1 might be the D (5 bases). The CDR3 sequence is 15 residues long. V gave up 5 bases and J gave up 2 bases, with 15 bases separating them. Germline lookup yields CDR1 MGHDK and CDR2 SYGVNS.

The chain employs TRBV7-9 and TRBJ2-7; 10 bases align to TRBD2. Germline values: CDR1 SEHNR, CDR2 FQNEAQ (reference sequence). The length of the CDR3 is 14 residues. V dropped 6 bases and J dropped 5; count of bases not matched to a gene: 7. The CDR3 reads CASSKAGGIDEQYF. The CDR3 DNA reads TGTGCCAGCAGTAAAGCGGGAGGGATCGACGAGCAGTACTTC.

This clonotype occurred many times. The chain recombines TRBV20-1 with TRBJ1-4, with 8 bases lining up with TRBD1. Trimming at V came to 0 bases and at J to 7 bases, leaving 7 bases not matched to a gene. This CDR3 region has 15 residues. Per the germline V gene, CDR1 is DFQATT and CDR2 is SNEGSKA (reference sequence). CDR3 DNA sequence: TGCAGTGCTAGAGATTTTGGACAGGGTTCTGAAAAACTGTTTTTT. This encodes CSARDFGQGSEKLFF.

With regard to this clonotype: At one of its ends the junction is not consistent with the germline gene, which may arise from a read error. V and J are TRBV24-1 and TRBJ2-5, with D unresolved. This CDR3 is 14 amino acids long. The germline V gene has CDR1 KGHDR and CDR2 SFDVKD. The CDR3: CATSDLVDQETQHF. The CDR3, as DNA: TGTGCCACCAGTGATTTGGTAGACCAAGAGACCCAGCACTTC.

The gene calls are TRBV9 and TRBJ1-2; D gene uncertain. The CDR3 is 14 amino acids. The germline V gene has CDR1 SGDLS and CDR2 YYNGEE. V shed 4 bases and J shed 4 bases, with 14 bases lying between them. CDR3 residues: CASSPDPASYGYTF. DNA of the CDR3: TGTGCCAGCAGCCCTGACCCAGCGAGCTATGGCTACACCTTC.

This clonotype was counted a few times. V gene TRBV29-1 combines with J gene TRBJ1-2, with D possibly being TRBD1 (5 bases). Germline V gene lookup returns CDR1 SQVTM and CDR2 ANQGSEA. V was shortened by 8 bases and J by 7 bases, with 14 bases between the two germline ends. The CDR3 contains 11 residues. The CDR3 sequence is CSLSGRSGYTF. In nucleotides, the CDR3 is TGCAGCCTGTCGGGGCGGAGTGGCTACACCTTC.

V is TRBV11-2 and J is TRBJ2-5; D gene unclear. The CDR3 spans 13 residues. V lost 8 bases, J lost 1 base, and 11 bases lay in between. Germline V CDR1 and CDR2: SGHAT, FQNNGV. CDR3 sequence reads: CASSRDRQETQYF. Here the CDR3 DNA reads TGTGCCAGCTCAAGGGATCGCCAAGAGACCCAGTACTTC.

CDR3 bases: TGCGCCAGCAGCCGCGTTTTTGTCTCTGGGGCGGGAGGGGCCAACGTCCTGACTTTC. It encodes CASSRVFVSGAGGANVLTF. This chain joins TRBV4-1 and TRBJ2-6; maybe TRBD2 (6 bases). Germline-derived CDR1 and CDR2 are MGHRA and YSYEKL. With 4 bases removed from V and 4 bases from J, the gap between germline ends came to 23 bases. The CDR3 covers 19 residues.

This chain joins TRBV2 and TRBJ1-6; TRBD1 matches at 8 bases. Germline V lookup: CDR1 SNHLY, CDR2 FYNNEI. This CDR3 comprises 15 residues. V was clipped by 4 bases and J by 10 bases; unmatched bases: 9. CDR3 in DNA: TGTGCCAGCAGTGGTCTCGGCAGGGGGCAATCACCCCTCCACTTT. Translated: CASSGLGRGQSPLHF.